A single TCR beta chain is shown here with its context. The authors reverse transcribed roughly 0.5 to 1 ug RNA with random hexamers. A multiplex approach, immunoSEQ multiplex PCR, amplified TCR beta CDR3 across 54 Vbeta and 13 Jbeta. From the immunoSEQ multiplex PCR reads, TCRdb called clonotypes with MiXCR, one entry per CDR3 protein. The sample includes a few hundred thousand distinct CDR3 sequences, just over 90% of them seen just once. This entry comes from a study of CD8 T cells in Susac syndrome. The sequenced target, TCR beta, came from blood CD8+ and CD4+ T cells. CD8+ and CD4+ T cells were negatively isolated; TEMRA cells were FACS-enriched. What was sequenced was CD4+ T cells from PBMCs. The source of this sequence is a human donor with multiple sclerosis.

The CDR3 DNA reads TGTGCCAGCAGTCCCTCAGGTGGGGGCAACTATGGCTACACCTTC. As protein: CASSPSGGGNYGYTF. The chain uses TRBV12-3 or TRBV12-4 and TRBJ1-2; TRBD1 might be the D (6 bases). The CDR3 consists of 15 residues. V gave up 5 bases and J gave up 2 bases, with 15 bases separating them.